The TCR beta chain under discussion was sequenced for a study of blood T cell repertoires in COVID-19. The overall study: The United States, Italy and Spain provided the acute and convalescent COVID-19 samples. PBMCs, B-cell-depleted T cells, or T cells were the source of the cDNA or gDNA that made up the material.

Source study methods: How many nucleated cells were present was estimated from reference gene primer amplification. Data came from immunoSEQ multiplex PCR; TCRdb stores just in-frame clones and leaves some out. V and J calls and clone size are copied from that table; D and trimming were computed from the DNA. The sample carries 90,000 or so clones, 80% to 90% recorded once. This CDR3 is built from 14 residues. The V end lost 0 bases, the J end lost 1 base, and 8 bases lay between the germline ends. Germline assignment: CDR1 SGHDT and CDR2 YYEEEE. The receptor was derived from a man at least 80 years old with active or convalescent COVID-19. The sample consisted of peripheral blood. This chain uses TRBV5-6 with TRBJ2-7; D is possibly TRBD2 (5 bases). DNA for the CDR3: TGTGCCAGCAGCTTGGGAGGGTTTTCCTACGAGCAGTACTTC. This gives the protein CASSLGGFSYEQYF.